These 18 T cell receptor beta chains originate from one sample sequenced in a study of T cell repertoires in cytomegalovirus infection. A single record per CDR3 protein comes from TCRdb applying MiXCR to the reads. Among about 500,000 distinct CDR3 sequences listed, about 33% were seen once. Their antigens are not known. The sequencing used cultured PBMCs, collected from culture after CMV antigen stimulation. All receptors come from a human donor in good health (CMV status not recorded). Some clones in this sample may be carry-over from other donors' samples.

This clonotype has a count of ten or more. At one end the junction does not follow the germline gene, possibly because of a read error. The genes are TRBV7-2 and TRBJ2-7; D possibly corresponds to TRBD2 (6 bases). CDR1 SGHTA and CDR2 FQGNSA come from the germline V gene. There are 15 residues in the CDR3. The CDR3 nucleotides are TGTGCCAGCAGCCTAGCCTCTAGCGCTACCTACGAGCAGTACTTC. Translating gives CASSLASSATYEQYF.

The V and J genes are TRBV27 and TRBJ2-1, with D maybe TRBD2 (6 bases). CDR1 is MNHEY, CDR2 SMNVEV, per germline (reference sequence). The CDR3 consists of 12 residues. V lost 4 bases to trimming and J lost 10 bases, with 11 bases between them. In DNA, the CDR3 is TGTGCCAGCAGTTACCAGGGAGGAGAGCAGTTCTTC. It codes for CASSYQGGEQFF.

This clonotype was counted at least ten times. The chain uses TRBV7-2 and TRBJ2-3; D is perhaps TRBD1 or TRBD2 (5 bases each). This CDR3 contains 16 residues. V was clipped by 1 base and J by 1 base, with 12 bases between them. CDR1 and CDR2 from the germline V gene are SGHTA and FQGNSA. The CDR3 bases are TGTGCCAGCAGCTTAGTTGGGACGGGACGCACAGATACGCAGTATTTT. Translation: CASSLVGTGRTDTQYF. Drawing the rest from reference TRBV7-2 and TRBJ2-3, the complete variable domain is GAGVSQSPSNKVTEKGKDVELRCDPISGHTALYWYRQSLGQGLEFLIYFQGNSAPDKSGLPSDRFSAERTGGSVSTLTIQRTQQEDSAVYLCASSLVGTGRTDTQYFGPGTRLTVL.

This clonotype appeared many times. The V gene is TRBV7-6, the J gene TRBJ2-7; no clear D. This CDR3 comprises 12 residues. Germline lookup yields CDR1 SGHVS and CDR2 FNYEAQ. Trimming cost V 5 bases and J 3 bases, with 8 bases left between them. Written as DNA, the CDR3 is TGTGCCAGCAGCGATGATATCTACGAGCAGTACTTC. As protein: CASSDDIYEQYF.

CDR3 sequence reads: CSARGRNTGELFF. Here the CDR3 DNA reads TGCAGTGCTAGGGGAAGGAACACCGGGGAGCTGTTTTTT. The gene calls are TRBV20-1 and TRBJ2-2; D uncertain. Trimming cost V 3 bases and J 1 base, with 6 bases left between them. CDR1 is DFQATT, CDR2 SNEGSKA, per germline (reference sequence). CDR3 size: 13 residues.

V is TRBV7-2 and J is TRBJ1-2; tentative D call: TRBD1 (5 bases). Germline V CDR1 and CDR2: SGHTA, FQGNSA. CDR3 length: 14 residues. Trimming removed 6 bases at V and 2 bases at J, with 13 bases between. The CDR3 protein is CASRTSGTNYGYTF. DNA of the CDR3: TGTGCCAGCAGGACGTCGGGGACCAACTATGGCTACACCTTC.

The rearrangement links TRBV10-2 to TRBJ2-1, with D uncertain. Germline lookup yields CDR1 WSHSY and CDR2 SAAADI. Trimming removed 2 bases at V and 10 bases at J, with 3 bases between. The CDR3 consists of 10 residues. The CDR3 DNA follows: TGCGCCAGCAGTGAGGGGGAGCAGTTCTTC. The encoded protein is CASSEGEQFF.

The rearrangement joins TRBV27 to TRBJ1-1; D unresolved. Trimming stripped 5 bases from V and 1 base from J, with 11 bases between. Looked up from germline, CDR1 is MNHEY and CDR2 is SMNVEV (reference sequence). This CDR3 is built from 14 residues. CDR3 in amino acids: CASSPLRSNTEAFF. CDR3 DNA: TGTGCCAGCAGTCCCCTTAGGTCGAACACTGAAGCTTTCTTT.

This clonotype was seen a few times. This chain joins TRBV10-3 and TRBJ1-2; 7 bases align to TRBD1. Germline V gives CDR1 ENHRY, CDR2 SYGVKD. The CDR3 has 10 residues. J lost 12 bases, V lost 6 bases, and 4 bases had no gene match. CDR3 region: CAISDRAHTF. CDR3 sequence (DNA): TGTGCCATCAGCGACAGGGCCCACACCTTC.

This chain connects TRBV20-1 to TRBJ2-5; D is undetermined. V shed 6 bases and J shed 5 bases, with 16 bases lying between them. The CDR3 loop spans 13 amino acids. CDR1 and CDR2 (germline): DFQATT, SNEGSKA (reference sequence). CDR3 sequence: CSASPRVGETQYF. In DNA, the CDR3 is TGCAGTGCATCCCCTCGCGTCGGGGAGACCCAGTACTTC.

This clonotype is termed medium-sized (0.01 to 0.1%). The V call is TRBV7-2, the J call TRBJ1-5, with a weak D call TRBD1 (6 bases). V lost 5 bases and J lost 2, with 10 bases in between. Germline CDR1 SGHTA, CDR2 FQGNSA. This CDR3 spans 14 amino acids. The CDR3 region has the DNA TGTGCCAGCAGCCCCTCAGGGGGCAATCAGCCCCAGCATTTT. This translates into CASSPSGGNQPQHF.

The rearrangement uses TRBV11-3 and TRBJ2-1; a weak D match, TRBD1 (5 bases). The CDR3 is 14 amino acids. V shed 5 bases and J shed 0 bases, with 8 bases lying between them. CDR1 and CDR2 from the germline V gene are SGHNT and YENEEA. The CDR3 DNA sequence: TGTGCCAGCAGCAAGGGGCGCTCCTACAATGAGCAGTTCTTC. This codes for CASSKGRSYNEQFF.

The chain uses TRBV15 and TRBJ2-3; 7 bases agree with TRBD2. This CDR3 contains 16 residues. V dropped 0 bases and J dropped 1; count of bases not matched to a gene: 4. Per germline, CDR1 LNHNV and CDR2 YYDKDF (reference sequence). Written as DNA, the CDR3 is TGTGCCACCAGCAGAGATGAGCGGGGCCGCACAGATACGCAGTATTTT. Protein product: CATSRDERGRTDTQYF. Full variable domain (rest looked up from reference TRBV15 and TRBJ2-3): DAMVIQNPRYQVTQFGKPVTLSCSQTLNHNVMYWYQQKSSQAPKLLFHYYDKDFNNEADTPDNFQSRRPNTSFCFLDIRSPGLGDTAMYLCATSRDERGRTDTQYFGPGTRLTVL.

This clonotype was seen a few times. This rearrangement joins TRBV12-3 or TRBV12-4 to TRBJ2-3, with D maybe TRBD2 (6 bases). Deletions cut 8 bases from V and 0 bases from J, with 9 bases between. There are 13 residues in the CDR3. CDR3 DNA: TGTGCCAGCTGGGGACTTAGCACAGATACGCAGTATTTT. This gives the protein CASWGLSTDTQYF.

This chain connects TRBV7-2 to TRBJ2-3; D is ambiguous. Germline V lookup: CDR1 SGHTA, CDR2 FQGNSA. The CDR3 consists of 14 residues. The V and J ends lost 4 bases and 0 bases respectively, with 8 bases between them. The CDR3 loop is CASSSGSSTDTQYF. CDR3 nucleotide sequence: TGTGCCAGCAGCTCCGGCTCTAGCACAGATACGCAGTATTTT.

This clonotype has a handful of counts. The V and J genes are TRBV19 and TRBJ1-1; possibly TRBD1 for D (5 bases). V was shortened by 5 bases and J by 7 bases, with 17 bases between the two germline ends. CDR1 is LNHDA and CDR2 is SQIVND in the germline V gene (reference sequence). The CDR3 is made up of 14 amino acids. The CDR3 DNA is TGTGCCAGTAGTTTCCGGGACGGGGCTTTTGAAGCTTTCTTT. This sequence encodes CASSFRDGAFEAFF.

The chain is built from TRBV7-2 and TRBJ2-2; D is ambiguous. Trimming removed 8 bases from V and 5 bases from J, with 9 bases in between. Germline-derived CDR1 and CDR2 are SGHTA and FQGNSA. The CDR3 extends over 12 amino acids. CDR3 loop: CASSDGTGELFF. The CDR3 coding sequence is TGTGCCAGCTCCGATGGGACCGGGGAGCTGTTTTTT. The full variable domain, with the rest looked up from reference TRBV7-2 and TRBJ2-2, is GAGVSQSPSNKVTEKGKDVELRCDPISGHTALYWYRQSLGQGLEFLIYFQGNSAPDKSGLPSDRFSAERTGGSVSTLTIQRTQQEDSAVYLCASSDGTGELFFGEGSRLTVL.

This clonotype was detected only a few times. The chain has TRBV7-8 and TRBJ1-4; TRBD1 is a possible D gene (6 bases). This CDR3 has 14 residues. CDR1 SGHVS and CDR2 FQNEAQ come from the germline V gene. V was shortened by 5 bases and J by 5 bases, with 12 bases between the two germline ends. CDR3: CASSQQGPNEKLFF. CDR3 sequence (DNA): TGTGCCAGCAGCCAACAGGGTCCAAATGAAAAACTGTTTTTT.